The 28 T cell receptor beta chains below come from one sample, sequenced in a study of T-cell reconstitution after alpha-beta-depleted transplantation in children. During its preparation, the TCRbeta library received unique molecular identifiers. MiXCR was run by TCRdb on the PCR reads, yielding one entry per CDR3 protein. The table records hundreds of thousands of distinct CDR3 sequences, roughly 10% of them present only once. This material consisted of PBMCs from the stem cell graft donor, taken from the stem cell graft. The receptors were gathered from a human donor who donated a stem cell graft to a child with acute myeloid leukemia.

In this sample, this clonotype turned up many times. The chain is built from TRBV7-8 and TRBJ2-7; no clear D gene. The CDR3 is made up of 13 amino acids. Trimming removed 7 bases at V and 2 bases at J, with 12 bases between. The germline V gene has CDR1 SGHVS and CDR2 FQNEAQ. DNA for the CDR3: TGTGCCAGCATAGGAGCGCTCACCTACGAGCAGTACTTC. Translation: CASIGALTYEQYF.

This clonotype was seen ten or more times. This chain uses TRBV20-1 with TRBJ2-7, with 7 bases lining up with TRBD1. Trimming removed 4 bases from V and 3 bases from J; junction bases left unmatched: 12. Germline V CDR1 and CDR2: DFQATT, SNEGSKA (reference sequence). CDR3 length: 15 amino acids. This CDR3 reads CSATPLLRTGYEQYF. In nucleotides, the CDR3 is TGCAGTGCTACCCCCCTCCTGAGGACAGGCTACGAGCAGTACTTC.

A single count supports this clonotype. The chain links TRBV23-1 to TRBJ2-7, with 7 nucleotides matching TRBD1. TRBV23-1 is labeled an ORF, and its function is uncertain. The CDR3 contains 15 residues. Trimming removed 8 bases from V and 3 bases from J; junction bases left unmatched: 13. CDR3 DNA: TGCGCCAGCTTTCGCCTAGGGACAGCCTACTACGAGCAGTACTTC. Its translation: CASFRLGTAYYEQYF.

This clonotype was seen ten or more times. The chain is built from TRBV10-3 and TRBJ2-2; D gene unclear. The CDR3 is 12 residues long. V lost 4 bases, J lost 5 bases, and 5 bases lay in between. Per germline, CDR1 ENHRY and CDR2 SYGVKD. CDR3 loop: CAISVQTGELFF. The CDR3 region has the DNA TGTGCCATCAGTGTGCAGACCGGGGAGCTGTTTTTT.

This clonotype was seen repeatedly, ten times or more. V gene TRBV20-1 combines with J gene TRBJ2-3, with 8 nucleotides matching TRBD2. J lost 5 bases, V lost 8 bases, and 3 bases had no gene match. The CDR3 has 11 residues. CDR1 and CDR2 (germline): DFQATT, SNEGSKA (reference sequence). CDR3 coding DNA: TGCAGTAGCGGGAGAGGAGATACGCAGTATTTT. Translated, it gives CSSGRGDTQYF.

This clonotype was picked up a small number of times. The CDR3, as DNA: TGTGCCAGCAGTGAACTGGCAGGGGCCGGGGGCTACACCTTC. As protein: CASSELAGAGGYTF. This sequence joins TRBV2 and TRBJ1-2; TRBD1 might be the D (6 bases). The CDR3 consists of 14 residues. V was cut by 2 bases and J by 8 bases, with 15 bases left in between. Germline CDR1 and CDR2: SNHLY and FYNNEI.

The rearrangement links TRBV15 to TRBJ2-7, with D possibly being TRBD2 (5 bases). Germline assignment: CDR1 LNHNV and CDR2 YYDKDF (reference sequence). CDR3 size: 15 residues. V gave up 3 bases and J gave up 1 base, with 13 bases separating them. CDR3 loop: CATSRGGSASYEQYF. Here the CDR3 DNA reads TGTGCCACCAGCAGGGGCGGTAGCGCGTCCTACGAGCAGTACTTC.

This clonotype was counted only a few times. This chain joins TRBV20-1 and TRBJ2-3; D unresolved. Germline CDR1 reads DFQATT; CDR2 reads SNEGSKA (reference sequence). The V and J ends lost 6 bases and 9 bases respectively, with 10 bases between them. The CDR3 contains 10 residues. DNA of the CDR3: TGCAGTGCCGTGCAGCAAACGCAGTATTTT. It translates to CSAVQQTQYF.

This clonotype was detected only a few times. This sequence joins TRBV14 and TRBJ2-1, with TRBD2 matching 8 bases. J gave up 8 bases and V 5 bases, and 8 bases lay outside the gene matches. Germline values: CDR1 SGHDN, CDR2 FVKESK. The CDR3 loop spans 14 amino acids. In nucleotides, the CDR3 is TGTGCCAGCAGCTTGGGACTAGGGTTCGATGAGCAGTTCTTC. It codes for CASSLGLGFDEQFF.

In this sample, this clonotype turned up a few times. CDR3 DNA sequence: TGTGCCAGCAGTTCTAGCGGGAGCTTAGGTGAGCAGTTCTTC. It encodes CASSSSGSLGEQFF. The J gene is TRBJ2-1, the V gene TRBV6-2 or TRBV6-3, with 10 bases that match TRBD2. Germline V gene data show CDR1 as MNHEY and CDR2 as SVGEGT. The CDR3 length is 14 residues. Germline trimming cut 4 bases from V and 9 bases from J; bases unmatched to any gene: 6.

With regard to this clonotype: A single base separates this from a much larger clone, so it may be a read error. The V and J genes are TRBV19 and TRBJ1-1; maybe TRBD1 (5 bases). V was clipped by 8 bases and J by 4 bases, with 20 bases between them. This CDR3 is built from 15 residues. Germline assignment: CDR1 LNHDA and CDR2 SQIVND (reference sequence). The CDR3 DNA is TGTGCCAGTCAAAGGAGCAGGGAAAAGGGCACTGAAGCTTTCTTT. This encodes CASQRSREKGTEAFF.

The gene calls are TRBV4-2 and TRBJ1-2; TRBD1 is a possible D gene (5 bases). Trimming pared 4 bases from V and 6 bases from J, leaving 18 bases between. The CDR3 is made up of 15 amino acids. Germline lookup yields CDR1 LGHNA and CDR2 YNFKEQ. In nucleotides, the CDR3 is TGTGCCAGCAGCCCGCGGGACGGGGGTACCAATGGCTACACCTTC. This sequence encodes CASSPRDGGTNGYTF.

This clonotype has just a few counts. V is TRBV18 and J is TRBJ2-1; the match to TRBD2 covers 7 bases. Germline values: CDR1 KGHSH, CDR2 LQKENI. J was trimmed by 9 bases and V by 0 bases; bases with no gene match: 8. This CDR3 has 15 residues. CDR3 DNA: TGTGCCAGCTCACCACCCGGGACTATATCAATTGAGCAGTTCTTC. This gives the protein CASSPPGTISIEQFF.

This chain joins TRBV7-3 and TRBJ2-3, with 8 bases aligning to TRBD2. This CDR3 has 18 residues. V dropped 0 bases and J dropped 1; count of bases not matched to a gene: 9. Germline-derived CDR1 and CDR2 are SGHTA and FQGTGA. The CDR3 DNA sequence: TGTGCCAGCAGCTTAACCCCCTCCCTAGCGGGCCGCACAGATACGCAGTATTTT. Its translation is CASSLTPSLAGRTDTQYF.

This clonotype was seen ten or more times. The CDR3 here is CASSQDYRERNTDTQYF. DNA for the CDR3: TGTGCCAGCAGCCAAGATTATCGGGAGCGAAACACAGATACGCAGTATTTT. V gene TRBV4-2 combines with J gene TRBJ2-3; perhaps TRBD2 as D (6 bases). The CDR3 spans 17 residues. Germline V gene sequence: CDR1 LGHNA, CDR2 YNFKEQ. V shed 0 bases and J shed 2 bases, with 15 bases lying between them.

The V and J genes are TRBV12-3 or TRBV12-4 and TRBJ1-1, with 8 bases that match TRBD1. Trimming removed 3 bases from V and 8 bases from J; junction bases left unmatched: 8. This CDR3 has 14 residues. CDR3 region: CASSFRAGGEEAFF. CDR3 nucleotides: TGTGCCAGCAGTTTTCGGGCAGGGGGCGAGGAAGCTTTCTTT.

This clonotype has ten or more counts. The chain carries TRBV20-1 and TRBJ1-1; D is undetermined. With 4 bases removed from V and 6 bases from J, the gap between germline ends came to 21 bases. The CDR3 loop spans 15 amino acids. In germline, CDR1 is DFQATT, CDR2 SNEGSKA (reference sequence). The CDR3 DNA sequence: TGCAGTGCTAAGAAGGCTGCCGCCCCCGGACCTGAAGCTTTCTTT. As protein: CSAKKAAAPGPEAFF.

This clonotype was counted between two and nine times. The gene calls are TRBV20-1 and TRBJ2-1, with D possibly being TRBD2 (6 bases). Per the germline V gene, CDR1 is DFQATT and CDR2 is SNEGSKA (reference sequence). V dropped 2 bases and J dropped 14 bases, with 19 bases sitting between them. The CDR3 is 13 residues long. Written as DNA, the CDR3 is TGCAGTGCTAGAAACCTAGGAGGGAGTATTGAGTTCTTC. Translation: CSARNLGGSIEFF.

There are a few counts of this clonotype. The chain recombines TRBV3-1 with TRBJ2-3; 9 bases line up with TRBD2. V lost 2 bases to trimming and J lost 14 bases; unmatched junction nucleotides: 11. This CDR3 has 14 amino acids. The germline gives CDR1 LGHDT, CDR2 YNNKEL (reference sequence). The CDR3 coding sequence is TGTGCCAGCAGCCAACAGTCTTTCGCGGGAGGGTGGTATTTT. It is translated as CASSQQSFAGGWYF.

The V and J genes are TRBV20-1 and TRBJ2-5; maybe TRBD1 (6 bases). The CDR3 loop spans 14 amino acids. The germline V and J ends were trimmed by 4 bases and 0 bases, with 12 bases remaining between them. Germline CDR1 DFQATT, CDR2 SNEGSKA (reference sequence). CDR3 loop: CSATPDSDQETQYF. Written as DNA, the CDR3 is TGCAGTGCTACTCCGGACAGCGACCAAGAGACCCAGTACTTC.

The chain carries TRBV7-2 and TRBJ2-5; 8 bases fit TRBD1. Germline values: CDR1 SGHTA, CDR2 FQGNSA. The CDR3 sequence is 16 residues long. Trimming at V came to 5 bases and at J to 5 bases, leaving 13 bases not matched to a gene. As DNA, the CDR3 is TGTGCCAGCAGCCCCGGATGGACAGGGAAGAGGGAGACCCAGTACTTC. As protein: CASSPGWTGKRETQYF.

About this clonotype: Just one base apart from a much larger clone, this may be a read error. V usage is TRBV7-9 and J usage is TRBJ2-7; 7 bases are shared with TRBD1. Germline V gene sequence: CDR1 SEHNR, CDR2 FQNEAQ (reference sequence). The CDR3 has 12 residues. J lost 9 bases, V lost 5 bases, and 7 bases had no gene match. The CDR3 sequence is CASSARDSGQYF. The DNA for the CDR3 is TGTGCCAGCAGCGCCAGGGACAGTGGGCAGTACTTC.

In its sample, this clonotype was seen many times. The chain recombines TRBV7-9 with TRBJ2-1; D is uncertain. The CDR3 is 13 amino acids. V dropped 5 bases and J dropped 5 bases, with 10 bases sitting between them. Germline-derived CDR1 and CDR2 are SEHNR and FQNEAQ (reference sequence). The CDR3 loop reads CASSVRLHNEQFF. The CDR3 DNA reads as TGTGCCAGCAGCGTCCGACTTCACAATGAGCAGTTCTTC. Drawing the rest from reference TRBV7-9 and TRBJ2-1, the complete variable domain is DTGVSQNPRHKITKRGQNVTFRCDPISEHNRLYWYRQTLGQGPEFLTYFQNEAQLEKSRLLSDRFSAERPKGSFSTLEIQRTEQGDSAMYLCASSVRLHNEQFFGPGTRLTVL.

The table lists this clonotype with a few counts. The chain recombines TRBV5-1 with TRBJ1-1; D gene unclear. V shed 4 bases and J shed 7 bases, with 14 bases lying between them. Germline assignment: CDR1 SGHRS and CDR2 YFSETQ. CDR3 length equals 13 residues. The CDR3, as DNA: TGCGCCAGCAGCCTTCGGGGATGGGATGAAGCTTTCTTT. It specifies CASSLRGWDEAFF.

This clonotype was seen repeatedly, ten times or more. The chain has TRBV20-1 and TRBJ1-1; D possibly corresponds to TRBD1 (6 bases). Germline CDR1 reads DFQATT; CDR2 reads SNEGSKA (reference sequence). V was clipped by 1 base and J by 4 bases, with 22 bases between them. The CDR3 totals 17 residues. For the CDR3, the DNA is TGCAGTGCTAGAGTTGGAGGGGGTGACCAATGGCGCACTGAAGCTTTCTTT. Translating gives CSARVGGGDQWRTEAFF.

In regard to this clonotype: At one end, the junction sequence differs from germline, possibly due to a read error. This chain uses TRBV6-5 with TRBJ2-1, with a tentative D call TRBD2 (5 bases). The V gene's germline CDR1 is MNHEY and CDR2 SVGAGI. The CDR3 runs to 12 residues. CDR3 in amino acids: CASSPTRFLLEF. The CDR3 DNA reads TGTGCCAGCAGTCCTACTAGGTTCCTGCTAGAGTTC.

This clonotype was seen repeatedly, ten times or more. The chain carries TRBV29-1 and TRBJ2-6, with 8 nucleotides matching TRBD1. Per germline, CDR1 SQVTM and CDR2 ANQGSEA. This CDR3 spans 15 amino acids. The V segment lost 7 bases and the J segment 2 bases; nucleotides outside the gene matches: 7. The CDR3 DNA is TGCAGCGCTAGAGGACAGGGCACTGGGGCCAACGTCCTGACTTTC. It translates to CSARGQGTGANVLTF. The full variable domain, completed using reference TRBV29-1 and TRBJ2-6, is SAVISQKPSRDICQRGTSLTIQCQVDSQVTMMFWYRQQPGQSLTLIATANQGSEATYESGFVIDKFPISRPNLTFSTLTVSNMSPEDSSIYLCSARGQGTGANVLTFGAGSRLTVL.

This clonotype came up many times. This chain joins TRBV20-1 and TRBJ2-1; TRBD2 matches at 7 bases. The CDR3 is 15 residues long. Per germline, CDR1 DFQATT and CDR2 SNEGSKA (reference sequence). The J segment lost 4 bases and the V segment lost 2 bases, leaving 8 bases of the junction unmatched. This chain's CDR3 is CSARIAGRIYNEQFF. DNA for the CDR3: TGCAGTGCTAGAATAGCGGGCCGGATTTACAATGAGCAGTTCTTC.